This paragraph covers one TCR beta chain sequence. The sample is drawn from a study of Ad26.COV2.S vaccination and SARS-CoV-2 variants. Treatment in this sample: 15 to 20 received Ad26.COV2.S at low or high dose, single or two shots; several received placebo; per-sample allocation not given. Samples were taken on day 63 after the first vaccine or placebo injection. Here immunoSEQ multiplex PCR was the method, and the copy in TCRdb shows in-frame clones only, minus some. The data contain approximately 350,000 clones, 83% of them singletons. This CDR3 has 14 amino acids. The V gene lost 2 bases and the J gene lost 6 bases, with 15 bases spanning the gap. Germline CDR1 and CDR2: SGHKS and YYEKEE (reference sequence).

The rearrangement joins TRBV5-5 to TRBJ2-7, with D perhaps TRBD2 (6 bases). This receptor was identified in a person aged 18-65 years who received the Ad26.COV2.S COVID-19 vaccine or a placebo. The specimen was peripheral blood, collected in a trial of Ad26.COV2.S vaccine versus placebo. The DNA of the CDR3 is TGTGCCAGCAGCTTAGACTGGCGGGGTCGCGAGCAGTACTTC. It yields the protein CASSLDWRGREQYF.